This TCR beta chain originates from a study of CD8+CD57+ T cells in acquired aplastic anemia. Study-level background: Average DNA yield from sorted CD4+ and CD8+ cells was around 3 ug. Overall study results and limits: The study found no significant CD8+ Simpson's diversity difference between patients and controls. About 30 shared CD8+ CDR3s appeared highly expressed within patients' immunodominant clones.

The germline V gene encodes CDR1 LNHNV and CDR2 YYDKDF (reference sequence). This CDR3 contains 12 residues. Deletions cut 4 bases from V and 10 bases from J, with 11 bases between. Genomic DNA provided the template from which TCR beta VDJ and CDR3 profiles were obtained. Via MiXCR, TCRdb re-called the reads, giving one row per CDR3 protein. The sample comprises 95,000 to 150,000 distinct CDR3 sequences, under 60% of which are singletons, and 25% to 35% rests with the top ten. In the case of this clonotype: The antigen is undetermined.

Only patients with CD8+CD57+ cell expansion on flow cytometry were chosen for sequencing. The rearrangement joins TRBV15 to TRBJ2-1, with D unresolved. This clonotype was sampled from a human donor with aplastic anemia. Sequencing input: sorted CD4+, CD8+, or CD8+CD57+ T cells (not recorded which) from PBMCs. CDR3 sequence reads: CATSNRRAEQFF. The CDR3 region has the DNA TGTGCCACCAGCAACCGACGGGCGGAGCAGTTCTTC.